This TCR beta chain was found in a study of blood T cell repertoires in COVID-19. Study as a whole: Donors in the United States, Italy and Spain gave samples during acute or convalescent COVID-19. Sample material is recorded as cDNA or gDNA derived from T cells, B-cell-depleted T cells, or PBMCs.

Authors' processing steps: Reference gene primer amplification yielded estimated nucleated cell counts. Produced via immunoSEQ multiplex PCR; TCRdb's table is partial and in-frame only. V and J calls and clone size are as listed in that table; D and trimming were resolved from the DNA. In the table there are roughly 250,000 clones, approximately 80% of which are singletons. Germline V lookup: CDR1 SEHNR, CDR2 FQNEAQ (reference sequence). This CDR3 spans 13 amino acids. Losses at the gene ends were 4 bases for V and 5 bases for J; bases not matched to a gene: 4. The V and J genes are TRBV7-9 and TRBJ2-5, with 7 bases identical to TRBD1. This TCR was sampled from a woman in her sixties or seventies with acute or convalescent COVID-19. The specimen sequenced was peripheral blood. The CDR3 DNA sequence: TGTGCCAGCAGCTCGGGACAGTTTGAGACCCAGTACTTC. Translated, it gives CASSSGQFETQYF.